This T cell receptor (beta chain) comes out of a study of post-analysis software for immune sequencing data. General observations from the study: The authors found that F measure strongly co-clustered same-batch samples. Patients had higher frequencies than controls of five TRBV segments, including TRBV5-6, TRBV5-1 and TRBV20-1. Diversity measured as normalized Chao1 was significantly lower in multiple sclerosis patients than in controls.

Concerning this clonotype itself: The antigen is not known.

Unique molecular identifiers had been added to the TCR beta cDNA libraries. Using its own MiXCR run on the PCR reads, TCRdb lists one record per CDR3 protein. This sample carries about 540,000 distinct CDR3 sequences, around 36% of them seen once, and the ten largest clones take around 5.9%. This CDR3 has 14 amino acids. V shed 3 bases and J shed 5 bases, with 15 bases lying between them. Germline V CDR1 and CDR2: SGHRS, YFSETQ. The rearrangement uses TRBV5-1 and TRBJ2-7; D may match TRBD1 or TRBD2 (5 bases each). The sample consisted of blood. The TCR sequence derives from a girl younger than 18 with multiple sclerosis. CDR3 DNA sequence: TGCGCCAGCAGCTCACGGGGCTCACCCCACGAGCAGTACTTC. Protein sequence: CASSSRGSPHEQYF.